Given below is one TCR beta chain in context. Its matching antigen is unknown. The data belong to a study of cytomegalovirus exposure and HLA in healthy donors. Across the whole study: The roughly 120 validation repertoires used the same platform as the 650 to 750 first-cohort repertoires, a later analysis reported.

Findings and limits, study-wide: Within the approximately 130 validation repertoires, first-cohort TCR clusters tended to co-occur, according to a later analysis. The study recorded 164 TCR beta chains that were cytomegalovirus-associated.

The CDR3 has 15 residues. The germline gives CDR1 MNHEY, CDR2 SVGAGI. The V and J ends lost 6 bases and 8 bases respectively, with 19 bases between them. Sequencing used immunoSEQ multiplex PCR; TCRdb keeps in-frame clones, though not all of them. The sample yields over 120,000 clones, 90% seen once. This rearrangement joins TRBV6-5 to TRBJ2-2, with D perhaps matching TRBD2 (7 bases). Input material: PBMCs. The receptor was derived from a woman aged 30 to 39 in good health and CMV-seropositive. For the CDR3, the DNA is TGTGCCAGCAGAAGGGGGGGGAAGTCAGGTGGGGAGCTGTTTTTT. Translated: CASRRGGKSGGELFF.